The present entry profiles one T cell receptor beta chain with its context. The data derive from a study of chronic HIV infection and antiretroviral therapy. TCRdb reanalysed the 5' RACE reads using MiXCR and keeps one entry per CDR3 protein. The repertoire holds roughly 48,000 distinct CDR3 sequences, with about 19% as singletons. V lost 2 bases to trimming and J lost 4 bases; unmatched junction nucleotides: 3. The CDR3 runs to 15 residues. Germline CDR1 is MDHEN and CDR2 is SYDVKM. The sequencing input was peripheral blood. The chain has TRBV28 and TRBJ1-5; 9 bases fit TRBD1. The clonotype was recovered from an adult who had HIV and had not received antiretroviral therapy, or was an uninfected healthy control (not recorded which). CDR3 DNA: TGTGCCAGCAGTTTAGGTGGGACAGGGAATCAGCCCCAGCATTTT. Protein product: CASSLGGTGNQPQHF.